This T cell receptor (beta chain) was captured by sequencing in a study of resident and recirculating memory T cells in vitiligo. Study-level points and caveats: Sequences differed between biopsy sites and patients, suggesting private specificity. No unique dominant TCR clone was found in vitiligo lesions.

Patients had to be free of confetti depigmentation, indicating active vitiligo. TCRdb's copy holds only in-frame clones and misses some; the assay was immunoSEQ multiplex PCR. The profile shows tens of thousands of clones, approximately 90% of them singletons. Concerning this clone: Its target is not known.

This CDR3 is built from 17 residues. V was pared by 2 bases and J by 0 bases, with 14 bases between. The V gene's germline CDR1 is LGHNA and CDR2 YSLEER. The clonotype comes from a male donor with vitiligo. The V gene is TRBV4-3, the J gene TRBJ2-1; TRBD2 is a possible D gene (6 bases). Specimen: blood. The DNA of the CDR3 is TGCGCCAGCAGCCAATCCCGGGGGTATTACTCCTACAATGAGCAGTTCTTC. This codes for CASSQSRGYYSYNEQFF.